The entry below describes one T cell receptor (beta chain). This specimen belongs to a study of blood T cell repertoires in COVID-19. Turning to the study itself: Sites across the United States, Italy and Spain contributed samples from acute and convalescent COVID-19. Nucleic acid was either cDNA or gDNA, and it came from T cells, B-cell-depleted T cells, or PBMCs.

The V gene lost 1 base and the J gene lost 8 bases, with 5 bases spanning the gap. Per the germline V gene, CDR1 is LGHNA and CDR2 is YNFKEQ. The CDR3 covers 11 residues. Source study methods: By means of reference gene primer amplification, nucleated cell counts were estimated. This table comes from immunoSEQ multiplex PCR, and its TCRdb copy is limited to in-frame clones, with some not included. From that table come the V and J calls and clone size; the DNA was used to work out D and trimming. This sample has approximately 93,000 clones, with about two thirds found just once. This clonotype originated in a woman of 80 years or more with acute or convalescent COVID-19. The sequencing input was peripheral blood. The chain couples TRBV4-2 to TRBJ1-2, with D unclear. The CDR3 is CASSQAGGYTF. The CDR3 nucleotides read TGTGCCAGCAGCCAAGCAGGAGGCTACACCTTC.